A selection of T cell receptor beta chains follows, all from one sample in a study of T cells after yellow fever vaccination. One entry per CDR3 protein results from TCRdb running MiXCR on the 5' RACE reads. The sample consists of 100,000 to 150,000 distinct CDR3 sequences, about 7% of them appearing once. The specimen was CD4+ T cells sorted from PBMCs, collected more than 40 days after the first yellow fever vaccination. The receptors were gathered from a man between 18 and 35 years old who received the YFV17D yellow fever vaccine. Each CDR3 is given with its conserved first and last residue. The D gene is left open where the match is weak. Expanded clones are given a class, and other clones once, few, many or no size at all.

>many|TRBD1|TRBJ2-7|TRBV5-6|14
CASSRATGAYEQYF
TGTGCCAGCAGCCGCGCGACAGGGGCCTACGAGCAGTACTTC
>many|TRBD2|TRBJ2-5|TRBV7-3|15
CASSLAGVDQETQYF
TGTGCCAGCAGCCTAGCGGGGGTGGACCAAGAGACCCAGTACTTC
>many|NA|TRBJ1-6|TRBV7-2|15
CASSLGPGYNSPLHF
TGTGCCAGCAGCTTAGGTCCAGGTTATAATTCACCCCTCCACTTT
>many|NA|TRBJ2-1|TRBV6-1|18
CASSGPRSDSSRYNEQFF
TGTGCCAGCAGTGGCCCCCGGTCGGACTCGAGTAGGTACAATGAGCAGTTCTTC
>many|TRBD2|TRBJ2-3|TRBV20-1|15
CSAGLAGGSTDTQYF
TGCAGTGCCGGACTAGCGGGGGGTAGCACAGATACGCAGTATTTT
>many|NA|TRBJ1-2|TRBV12-3/TRBV12-4|12
CASSFAHYGYTF
TGTGCCAGCAGTTTCGCTCACTATGGCTACACCTTC
>many|TRBD1|TRBJ2-7|TRBV11-2|14
CASSPDRLPAEQYF
TGTGCCAGCAGCCCGGACAGGCTGCCGGCCGAGCAGTACTTC
>many|NA|TRBJ2-5|TRBV11-2|15
CASSPGGRLEETQYF
TGTGCCAGCAGCCCTGGGGGACGACTTGAAGAGACCCAGTACTTC
>many|TRBD1|TRBJ2-1|TRBV18|15
CASSPQSGGYNEQFF
TGTGCCAGCTCACCCCAGTCAGGGGGTTACAATGAGCAGTTCTTC
>many|NA|TRBJ1-3|TRBV5-1|13
CASSPSSGGTIYF
TGCGCCAGCAGCCCCTCGTCGGGGGGCACCATATATTTT
>many|TRBD1|TRBJ1-3|TRBV20-1|13
CSARRQGGDTIYF
TGCAGTGCTAGAAGACAGGGAGGGGACACCATATATTTT
>many|TRBD2|TRBJ2-1|TRBV19|13
CASSSGGPSGQFF
TGTGCCAGTAGTAGCGGGGGGCCCTCGGGGCAGTTCTTC
>many|NA|TRBJ1-4|TRBV24-1|13
CATSDGRVEKLFF
TGTGCCACCAGTGACGGCCGAGTTGAAAAACTGTTTTTT
>many|NA|TRBJ2-3|TRBV24-1|16
CATSGPEGAGTDTQYF
TGTGCCACCAGTGGTCCGGAGGGGGCCGGCACAGATACGCAGTATTTT
>medium-sized|NA|TRBJ2-7|TRBV7-8|16
CASSLALDPSGYEQYF
TGTGCCAGCAGCTTAGCGCTCGACCCCTCGGGCTACGAGCAGTACTTC
>many|TRBD1|TRBJ1-1|TRBV5-1|15
CASSLAGGEDTEAFF
TGCGCCAGCAGCTTGGCAGGGGGCGAGGACACTGAAGCTTTCTTT
>many|NA|TRBJ1-5|TRBV6-1|14
CASSLGTDYQPQHF
TGTGCCAGCAGTCTCGGGACGGATTATCAGCCCCAGCATTTT
>many|NA|TRBJ2-5|TRBV29-1|10
CSGILETQYF
TGCAGCGGGATCCTGGAGACCCAGTACTTC
>many|TRBD2|TRBJ2-3|TRBV7-2|14
CASSSLGGSPTQYF
TGTGCCAGCAGCTCTCTCGGGGGGTCCCCCACGCAGTATTTT
>many|TRBD1|TRBJ2-2|TRBV29-1|13
CSGRDRVTGELFF
TGCAGCGGTAGGGACAGGGTTACCGGGGAGCTGTTTTTT
>NA|NA|TRBJ1-2|TRBV7-2|13
CASTISTGDGYTF
TGTGCCAGCACCATCTCGACCGGGGACGGCTACACCTTC
>many|NA|TRBJ1-1|TRBV7-9|15
CASSLQGLMNTEAFF
TGTGCCAGCAGCTTACAGGGGCTGATGAACACTGAAGCTTTCTTT
>many|NA|TRBJ2-6|TRBV2|15
CASSGDPSGANVLTF
TGTGCCAGCAGTGGGGACCCCTCTGGGGCCAACGTCCTGACTTTC
>many|NA|TRBJ2-1|TRBV7-2|14
CASSLVGHRSEQFF
TGTGCCAGCAGCTTAGTGGGCCACCGTAGTGAGCAGTTCTTC
>many|NA|TRBJ2-7|TRBV5-1|20
CASSLVSWQGGSDFSYEQYF
TGCGCCAGCAGCTTGGTTTCGTGGCAGGGGGGGAGCGACTTCTCCTACGAGCAGTACTTC
>NA|NA|TRBJ2-3|TRBV20-1|17
CCARDPARGPGTDTQYF
TGCTGTGCTAGAGACCCGGCGAGAGGCCCCGGCACAGATACGCAGTATTTT
>many|TRBD2|TRBJ2-3|TRBV25-1|15
CASTPTAGEVGTQYF
TGTGCCAGCACCCCTACAGCGGGGGAAGTGGGTACGCAGTATTTT
>many|NA|TRBJ2-2|TRBV24-1|13
CATSDEGIGELFF
TGTGCCACCAGTGATGAGGGGATCGGGGAGCTGTTTTTT
>many|TRBD1|TRBJ2-1|TRBV14|17
CASSQDFWDRGPNEQFF
TGTGCCAGCAGCCAAGATTTTTGGGACAGGGGACCGAATGAGCAGTTCTTC
>many|NA|TRBJ1-5|TRBV29-1|12
CSAQEGDQPQHF
TGCAGCGCACAGGAGGGGGATCAGCCCCAGCATTTT
>few|NA|TRBJ2-1|TRBV4-3|16
CASSQAGRPTYNEQFF
TGCGCCAGCAGCCAAGCGGGCAGGCCGACCTACAATGAGCAGTTCTTC
>many|TRBD2|TRBJ2-1|TRBV5-1|14
CASPVGGEDNEQFF
TGCGCCAGCCCCGTCGGGGGGGAAGACAATGAGCAGTTCTTC
>many|NA|TRBJ2-4|TRBV13|12
CASSLRVNIQYF
TGTGCCAGCAGCTTAAGGGTGAACATTCAGTACTTC
>many|NA|TRBJ2-2|TRBV9|14
CASSGDPNTGELFF
TGTGCCAGCAGCGGGGACCCGAACACCGGGGAGCTGTTTTTT
>many|NA|TRBJ2-3|TRBV6-4|13
CASSGQNTDTQYF
TGTGCCAGCAGTGGTCAGAACACAGATACGCAGTATTTT
>many|TRBD1|TRBJ2-1|TRBV25-1|11
CASSEGTAQFF
TGTGCCAGCAGTGAAGGGACAGCGCAGTTCTTC
>many|NA|TRBJ2-5|TRBV10-3|13
CAISDGGGETQYF
TGTGCCATCAGTGACGGTGGGGGAGAGACCCAGTACTTC
>many|TRBD2|TRBJ2-1|TRBV7-9|14
CASSTRGGYAEQFF
TGTGCCAGCAGCACCCGGGGGGGTTATGCTGAGCAGTTCTTC
>many|NA|TRBJ2-3|TRBV15|13
CATSSGGKDTQYF
TGTGCCACCAGCAGTGGGGGGAAAGATACGCAGTATTTT
>many|NA|TRBJ2-1|TRBV5-5|16
CASSSRQDQSYNEQFF
TGTGCCAGCAGCTCCAGACAGGATCAGTCCTACAATGAGCAGTTCTTC
>many|NA|TRBJ1-2|TRBV4-3|15
CASSQDKFADYGYTF
TGCGCCAGCAGCCAAGATAAGTTCGCGGACTATGGCTACACCTTC
>many|NA|TRBJ1-2|TRBV4-1|15
CASSQPSGGDYGYTF
TGCGCCAGCAGCCAACCCAGTGGGGGGGACTATGGCTACACCTTC
>NA|NA|TRBJ1-5|TRBV21-1|19
CASSKDRQGYSLSNQPQHF
TGTGCCAGCAGCAAAGACCGACAGGGTTACTCCCTTAGCAATCAGCCCCAGCATTTT
>NA|TRBD1|TRBJ1-4|TRBV7-9|16
CASSLRGGGLNEKLFF
TGTGCCAGCAGCTTGCGAGGGGGCGGGCTTAATGAAAAACTGTTTTTT
>many|NA|TRBJ2-7|TRBV7-3|14
CASSLNAGPGEQYF
TGTGCCAGCAGCTTAAACGCGGGGCCTGGCGAGCAGTACTTC
>NA|NA|TRBJ2-7|TRBV2|11
CASRLIRGLYF
TGTGCCAGCAGACTAATAAGGGGTTTGTACTTC
>many|TRBD1|TRBJ1-1|TRBV5-1|16
CASSLGPAGGDTEAFF
TGCGCCAGCAGCTTGGGCCCAGCAGGGGGGGACACTGAAGCTTTCTTT
>few|NA|TRBJ2-6|TRBV20-1|16
CSARDRPGTGANVLTF
TGCAGTGCCAGAGACAGACCAGGTACTGGGGCCAACGTCCTGACTTTC